This T cell receptor (beta chain) appears in the sequencing data of a study of blood T cells in healthy people across ages. About the study: About one barcoded beta molecule per two T cells was captured by template switching.

Trimming removed 4 bases from V and 10 bases from J; junction bases left unmatched: 10. The CDR3 length is 15 residues. Per the germline V gene, CDR1 is SGHRS and CDR2 is YFSETQ. Every donor provided 7.5 to 10 milliliters of peripheral blood. Next came a second PCR, run for about 6 to 12 cycles, which used a sample-barcoded 5' primer along with a J-beta primer mix. Each cDNA molecule was tagged by a template-switch adaptor that had 12 random nucleotides. Each CDR3 protein gets one entry after TCRdb re-called the 5' RACE reads with MiXCR. The data show about 1.8 million distinct CDR3 sequences, roughly 50% seen once.

The chain employs TRBV5-1 and TRBJ1-6, with 8 positions matching TRBD1. This receptor was obtained from a woman in her forties in good health. Sequencing was done on a sample of blood. In nucleotides, the CDR3 is TGCGCCAGCAGCGGAGGGACAGGAGGTTACTCACCCCTCCACTTT. Translated, it gives CASSGGTGGYSPLHF.